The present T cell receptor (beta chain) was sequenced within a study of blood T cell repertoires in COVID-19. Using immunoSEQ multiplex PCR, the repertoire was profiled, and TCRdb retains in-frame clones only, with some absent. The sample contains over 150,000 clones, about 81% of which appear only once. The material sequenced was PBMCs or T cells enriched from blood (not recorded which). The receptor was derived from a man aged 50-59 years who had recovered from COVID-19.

CDR3 loop: CASSLGSAPGELFF. The CDR3 region has the DNA TGTGCCAGCAGTTTAGGTAGCGCCCCCGGGGAGCTGTTTTTT. The chain uses TRBV27 and TRBJ2-2; weak D call: TRBD2 (5 bases). Germline values: CDR1 MNHEY, CDR2 SMNVEV (reference sequence). Trimming cost V 2 bases and J 6 bases, with 10 bases left between them. The CDR3 has 14 amino acids.